The clone carrying this TCR beta chain was seen a handful of times. The target antigen is unknown. The data were taken from a study of naive and memory T cell subsets. Overall study findings and caveats: Far more TCRs reportedly came from tuberculin skin test site biopsies.

The sample's treatment: skin biopsy from PPD injection site in Mantoux-positive individual. A UMI-containing oligonucleotide was joined by 3' ligation to the TCR cDNA template. The SP2 primer and nested alpha and beta constant region primers amplified ligated cDNA in four rounds. TCRdb re-called the UMI-ligation and nested PCR reads with MiXCR, one entry per CDR3 protein. The sample contains 20,000 to 25,000 distinct CDR3 sequences, nearly 6% of which appear only once. The V gene's germline CDR1 is PRHDT and CDR2 FYEKMQ (reference sequence). CDR3 length: 16 residues. With 1 base clipped from V and 5 bases from J, the junction kept 10 bases outside the gene matches.

V and J are TRBV13 and TRBJ2-7; 8 bases are shared with TRBD1. This TCR came from an adult in good health. The input for sequencing was skin, taken from a tuberculin skin test site. The DNA of the CDR3 is TGTGCCAGCAGCTTAGTACTTGCGGGACAGGTTAACGAGCAGTACTTC. As protein: CASSLVLAGQVNEQYF. Complete variable domain (other parts from reference TRBV13 and TRBJ2-7): AAGVIQSPRHLIKEKRETATLKCYPIPRHDTVYWYQQGPGQDPQFLISFYEKMQSDKGSIPDRFSAQQFSDYHSELNMSSLELGDSALYFCASSLVLAGQVNEQYFGPGTRLTVT.